The 24 T cell receptor beta chains below were found in one sample sequenced in a study. TCRdb reprocessed the 5' RACE reads with MiXCR, giving one entry per CDR3 protein. The data hold approximately 42,000 distinct CDR3 sequences, with less than 30% observed a single time. The material sequenced was memory CD4+ T cells sorted from a lymph node. Subset here: memory CD4+ T cells, CD4+CD45RO+CD25-. Receptors were obtained from a female donor with breast cancer.

The chain has TRBV7-9 and TRBJ1-2, with a tentative D call TRBD1 (6 bases). V lost 5 bases and J 4 bases, leaving 11 bases between the germline ends. In germline, CDR1 is SEHNR, CDR2 FQNEAQ (reference sequence). This CDR3 has 13 residues. As DNA, the CDR3 is TGTGCCAGCAGCATCCAGACAGGCTATGGCTACACCTTC. Its translation is CASSIQTGYGYTF.

The chain links TRBV11-2 to TRBJ2-7; 8 nucleotides match TRBD1. This CDR3 is 15 amino acids long. J was trimmed by 2 bases and V by 5 bases; bases with no gene match: 8. Germline assignment: CDR1 SGHAT and CDR2 FQNNGV. The CDR3: CASSQEQGDTYEQYF. CDR3 bases: TGTGCCAGCAGCCAAGAACAGGGGGACACCTACGAGCAGTACTTC.

This clonotype was detected only a few times. V and J are TRBV7-9 and TRBJ2-1; D gene uncertain. Trimming removed 0 bases from V and 6 bases from J, with 18 bases in between. Looked up from germline, CDR1 is SEHNR and CDR2 is FQNEAQ (reference sequence). The CDR3 has 17 residues. The CDR3, as DNA: TGTGCCAGCAGCTTAGCCGGCGCGGCTAGTGTCGGCAATGAGCAGTTCTTC. It specifies CASSLAGAASVGNEQFF.

This clonotype was counted a few times. The chain combines TRBV6-1 with TRBJ1-6; no clear D. The V gene's germline CDR1 is MNHNS and CDR2 SASEGT. This CDR3 comprises 12 residues. V lost 4 bases, J lost 10 bases, and 8 bases lay in between. DNA for the CDR3: TGTGCCAGCAGTGTGAGCGAATCACCCCTCCACTTT. Its translation: CASSVSESPLHF.

Only a few counts were recorded for this clonotype. V gene TRBV7-2 combines with J gene TRBJ1-5; 7 bases map to TRBD1. CDR3 size: 17 residues. Germline V gene data show CDR1 as SGHTA and CDR2 as FQGNSA. V lost 5 bases and J lost 3; bases outside the gene matches: 13. CDR3 in DNA: TGTGCCAGCAGCCCGCGGCGGGGGACAGAGGACAATCAGCCCCAGCATTTT. Translation gives CASSPRRGTEDNQPQHF.

Of note for this clonotype: The final CDR3 position lacks the conserved phenylalanine or tryptophan, pointing to a likely read error. The V gene is TRBV24-1, the J gene TRBJ2-1; D possibly corresponds to TRBD1 (6 bases). Germline assignment: CDR1 KGHDR and CDR2 SFDVKD. Trimming pared 6 bases from V and 5 bases from J, leaving 16 bases between. This CDR3 has 15 amino acids. The CDR3 DNA follows: TGTGCCACCAGTCGGAACAGGGATTGGGACAATGAGCAGTTCTCC. Translation gives CATSRNRDWDNEQFS.

The rearrangement joins TRBV7-9 to TRBJ2-1; TRBD2 matches 11 bases. The V gene end was trimmed by 10 bases and the J gene end by 7 bases; junction bases not matched to a gene: 6. The CDR3 is made up of 13 amino acids. Germline loops: CDR1 SEHNR, CDR2 FQNEAQ (reference sequence). CDR3 amino acids: CATALAGGNEQFF. The CDR3 coding sequence is TGTGCCACCGCTCTAGCGGGAGGTAATGAGCAGTTCTTC.

The V and J genes are TRBV6-1 and TRBJ2-7; 8 positions match TRBD1. J lost 4 bases, V lost 5 bases, and 10 bases had no gene match. CDR1 MNHNS and CDR2 SASEGT come from the germline V gene. This CDR3 contains 15 residues. The CDR3 is CASSQRGTGVYEQYF. CDR3 bases: TGTGCCAGCAGTCAAAGGGGGACAGGAGTTTACGAGCAGTACTTC.

The gene calls are TRBV28 and TRBJ2-1; 8 bases fit TRBD1. The CDR3 consists of 15 residues. V shed 5 bases, J shed 5 bases, and the junction held 8 bases outside the gene matches. Germline V gene lookup returns CDR1 MDHEN and CDR2 SYDVKM. CDR3 coding DNA: TGTGCCAGCAGTCCCCGGACAGGGTGGAACAATGAGCAGTTCTTC. The encoded protein is CASSPRTGWNNEQFF.

The genes are TRBV20-1 and TRBJ1-5; D is undetermined. Germline CDR1 DFQATT, CDR2 SNEGSKA (reference sequence). V was shortened by 2 bases and J by 5 bases, with 10 bases between the two germline ends. This CDR3 contains 13 residues. CDR3 bases: TGCAGTGCTAGAAGGGTAATCGATCAGCCCCAGCATTTT. Translated, it gives CSARRVIDQPQHF.

This clonotype turned up a few times. The chain is built from TRBV4-3 and TRBJ2-7, with a tentative D call TRBD2 (6 bases). The V end lost 2 bases, the J end lost 4 bases, and 18 bases lay between the germline ends. CDR3 length: 16 amino acids. The germline V gene encodes CDR1 LGHNA and CDR2 YSLEER. The CDR3 spells CASSQIKRASAYEQYF. CDR3 DNA sequence: TGCGCCAGCAGCCAAATAAAGCGGGCCTCGGCTTACGAGCAGTACTTC.

The V and J genes are TRBV3-1 and TRBJ2-7; no definite D call. Germline V gene lookup returns CDR1 LGHDT and CDR2 YNNKEL (reference sequence). This CDR3 has 12 residues. Trimming took 4 bases from V and 6 from J, leaving 10 bases between them. For the CDR3, the DNA is TGTGCCAGCAGCCCCCTGAACGGCGAGCAGTACTTC. Its translation: CASSPLNGEQYF.

In the case of this clonotype: The junction differs from germline at one of its ends, possibly a read error. CDR3 nucleotides: TGCGCCAGCAGCTTGCCGGGAGCGGATGAGATCCAGTACTTC. This encodes CASSLPGADEIQYF. This rearrangement joins TRBV5-1 to TRBJ2-5, with D possibly being TRBD2 (6 bases). This CDR3 is built from 14 residues. Germline V gene sequence: CDR1 SGHRS, CDR2 YFSETQ.

This clonotype is medium-sized by share. The V gene is TRBV4-2, the J gene TRBJ2-6; tentatively, D is TRBD1 (7 bases). V lost 6 bases and J 0 bases, leaving 27 bases between the germline ends. The germline V gene encodes CDR1 LGHNA and CDR2 YNFKEQ. This CDR3 has 21 amino acids. CDR3 amino acids: CASSTKWRGAGGNSGANVLTF. CDR3 coding DNA: TGTGCCAGCAGTACCAAGTGGCGCGGGGCAGGGGGAAACTCTGGGGCCAACGTCCTGACTTTC.

The chain recombines TRBV12-3 or TRBV12-4 with TRBJ1-5; D is perhaps TRBD1 (6 bases). Trimming shortened V by 1 base and J by 7 bases, and 14 bases separated the two germline ends. This CDR3 has 15 amino acids. CDR3 amino acids: CASSLGPQGEQPQHF. In DNA, the CDR3 is TGTGCCAGCAGTTTAGGTCCACAGGGCGAACAGCCCCAGCATTTT.

V and J are TRBV12-3 or TRBV12-4 and TRBJ1-5; D is perhaps TRBD1 (5 bases). This CDR3 has 15 residues. Trimming cost V 6 bases and J 5 bases, with 17 bases left between them. The CDR3 DNA is TGTGCCAGCAGCTTTGGCCGGGGGAAACATCAGCCCCAGCATTTT. Protein product: CASSFGRGKHQPQHF.

The chain is built from TRBV12-3 or TRBV12-4 and TRBJ2-1; D is unresolved. V gave up 3 bases and J gave up 12 bases, with 9 bases separating them. The CDR3 consists of 11 residues. This CDR3 reads CASSFTAGQFF. In DNA form, the CDR3 reads TGTGCCAGCAGTTTTACTGCCGGGCAGTTCTTC.

The chain links TRBV4-3 to TRBJ2-7; D remains unclear. The CDR3 covers 16 residues. V lost 0 bases to trimming and J lost 3 bases, with 15 bases between them. Germline CDR1 and CDR2: LGHNA and YSLEER. CDR3 DNA sequence: TGCGCCAGCAGCCAAGATCCCAGCGAAGAGGTCTACGAGCAGTACTTC. Protein: CASSQDPSEEVYEQYF.

The sample holds a few counts of this clonotype. The chain is built from TRBV4-1 and TRBJ1-3, with D unresolved. The V gene lost 1 base and the J gene lost 2 bases, with 6 bases spanning the gap. From germline, CDR1 is MGHRA and CDR2 YSYEKL. This CDR3 region has 14 residues. The CDR3 loop is CASSQAGAGNTIYF. The CDR3 nucleotides are TGCGCCAGCAGCCAAGCTGGAGCTGGAAACACCATATATTTT.

The table lists this clonotype with many counts. The chain carries TRBV9 and TRBJ2-7, with 8 bases aligning to TRBD2. With V trimmed by 0 bases and J by 3 bases, 8 bases remained unmatched. The germline V gene has CDR1 SGDLS and CDR2 YYNGEE. The CDR3 runs 16 residues. CDR3 protein: CASSVGTGGSYYEQYF. CDR3 in DNA: TGTGCCAGCAGCGTAGGGACGGGAGGGTCCTACTACGAGCAGTACTTC.

The chain is built from TRBV6-2 or TRBV6-3 and TRBJ2-5, with 8 bases lining up with TRBD2. V gave up 2 bases and J gave up 5 bases; unmatched junction bases: 4. The V gene's germline CDR1 is MNHEY and CDR2 SVGEGT. CDR3 length: 14 amino acids. In DNA, the CDR3 is TGTGCCAGCAGTTACCGTCTAGCGGGTGAGACCCAGTACTTC. This encodes CASSYRLAGETQYF.

This clonotype was counted between two and nine times. The V call is TRBV5-1, the J call TRBJ2-3; 10 positions match TRBD2. The trim removed 0 bases at V and 4 bases at J, leaving 8 bases unmatched. The CDR3 loop spans 17 amino acids. Germline V gives CDR1 SGHRS, CDR2 YFSETQ. CDR3 amino acids: CASSLGALAGAADTQYF. For the CDR3, the DNA is TGCGCCAGCAGCTTGGGGGCCCTAGCGGGAGCAGCAGATACGCAGTATTTT.

This clonotype was counted between two and nine times. The chain links TRBV12-3 or TRBV12-4 to TRBJ2-3; D is unresolved. V was pared by 5 bases and J by 1 base, with 10 bases between. The CDR3 loop spans 14 amino acids. CDR3 residues: CASSNEFGTDTQYF. The CDR3 bases are TGTGCCAGCAGTAATGAGTTTGGCACAGATACGCAGTATTTT.

The V and J genes are TRBV6-1 and TRBJ2-3; a possible D gene is TRBD2 (5 bases). Germline V gives CDR1 MNHNS, CDR2 SASEGT. This CDR3 comprises 13 residues. V lost 6 bases and J lost 7, with 14 bases in between. The CDR3 DNA reads as TGTGCCAGCAGCGTGTCAAGGGAGAATACGCAGTATTTT. Amino acids: CASSVSRENTQYF.